These 13 T cell receptor beta chains originate from one sample sequenced in a study of blood T cells in healthy people across ages. A J-beta primer mix and a sample-barcoded 5' primer were used in a second PCR of about 7 to 11 cycles. TCRdb re-called the 5' RACE reads with MiXCR, one entry per CDR3 protein. The table records about 1.6 million distinct CDR3 sequences, roughly 32% of them present only once. Material for sequencing was blood. The receptors stem from a woman aged 25-40 years in good health.

The chain couples TRBV2 to TRBJ1-2; tentatively, D is TRBD1 (5 bases). Germline V lookup: CDR1 SNHLY, CDR2 FYNNEI. The CDR3 covers 12 residues. V was shortened by 8 bases and J by 5 bases, with 12 bases between the two germline ends. CDR3 residues: CASEGRSYGYTF. CDR3 nucleotides: TGTGCCAGCGAGGGACGGAGTTATGGCTACACCTTC.

This chain connects TRBV20-1 to TRBJ2-1; 7 nucleotides align to TRBD2. Germline trimming cut 7 bases from V and 2 bases from J; bases unmatched to any gene: 8. This CDR3 is built from 14 residues. Germline CDR1 reads DFQATT; CDR2 reads SNEGSKA (reference sequence). CDR3 DNA: TGCAGTGGGCGGGAGTGGGTAACCTACAATGAGCAGTTCTTC. Amino acid sequence: CSGREWVTYNEQFF.

This chain connects TRBV6-5 to TRBJ1-6, with 7 positions matching TRBD1. Germline loops: CDR1 MNHEY, CDR2 SVGAGI. CDR3 length: 18 residues. V lost 0 bases to trimming and J lost 6 bases; unmatched junction nucleotides: 11. CDR3 amino acids: CASSYSTPTGTANSPLHF. The DNA for the CDR3 is TGTGCCAGCAGTTACTCGACACCTACCGGGACAGCTAATTCACCCCTCCACTTT.

This clonotype was counted only a few times. This sequence joins TRBV30 and TRBJ2-3, with TRBD2 matching over 10 bases. The CDR3 has 14 amino acids. V dropped 5 bases and J dropped 1; count of bases not matched to a gene: 3. Germline CDR1 and CDR2: GTSNPN and SVGIG (reference sequence). CDR3 region: CAWRTSGRTDTQYF. DNA of the CDR3: TGTGCCTGGCGGACTAGCGGACGCACAGATACGCAGTATTTT.

The rearrangement joins TRBV6-6 to TRBJ2-3; D possibly corresponds to TRBD2 (7 bases). The CDR3 runs 14 residues. Germline-derived CDR1 and CDR2 are MNHNY and SVGAGI (reference sequence). V was cut by 8 bases and J by 2 bases, with 14 bases left in between. The CDR3 bases are TGTGCCAGCGGCTCGGCGGGGGCCACAGATACGCAGTATTTT. It encodes CASGSAGATDTQYF.

As DNA, the CDR3 is TGTGCCAGCAGCGTAGACCCCCGGGGGGGGGAGCAGTACTTC. Translating gives CASSVDPRGGEQYF. This chain uses TRBV9 with TRBJ2-7; 8 nucleotides agree with TRBD2. After removal of 0 bases from V and 7 bases from J, the junction contained 6 bases not matched to a gene. The germline gives CDR1 SGDLS, CDR2 YYNGEE. The CDR3 length is 14 residues. Complete variable domain (other parts from reference TRBV9 and TRBJ2-7): DSGVTQTPKHLITATGQRVTLRCSPRSGDLSVYWYQQSLDQGLQFLIQYYNGEERAKGNILERFSAQQFPDLHSELNLSSLELGDSALYFCASSVDPRGGEQYFGPGTRLTVT.

This clonotype came up a few times. This chain joins TRBV7-2 and TRBJ2-7; 9 nucleotides match TRBD1. This CDR3 is 16 amino acids long. The V gene end was trimmed by 0 bases and the J gene end by 4 bases; junction bases not matched to a gene: 7. Germline V gives CDR1 SGHTA, CDR2 FQGNSA. DNA of the CDR3: TGTGCCAGCAGCTTAGCCCCCGGGACAGGGCTATACGAGCAGTACTTC. Translated: CASSLAPGTGLYEQYF.

This clonotype has more than one count but fewer than ten. The CDR3 is CASSPSLTRSNEQFF. CDR3 coding DNA: TGCGCCAGCAGCCCCTCCCTCACTAGGAGCAATGAGCAGTTCTTC. This chain connects TRBV5-1 to TRBJ2-1, with TRBD2 as a possible D gene (5 bases). From germline, CDR1 is SGHRS and CDR2 YFSETQ. Trimming took 4 bases from V and 6 from J, leaving 17 bases between them. This CDR3 is built from 15 residues.

Notes on this clonotype: This may arise from a read error, as a much more abundant clone is one base away. V and J are TRBV5-1 and TRBJ2-1; perhaps TRBD2 as D (7 bases). CDR1 and CDR2 (germline): SGHRS, YFSETQ. The CDR3 runs 18 residues. The CDR3 DNA reads as TGCGCCAGCAGCTCAACCGTGGTGGCGGGGGCCACCTACAATGAGCGGTTCTTC. Residues: CASSSTVVAGATYNERFF.

As concerns this clonotype: A much larger clone lies one base from this, so it may be a read error. This rearrangement joins TRBV24-1 to TRBJ2-1; the D gene is possibly TRBD1 (6 bases). Germline values: CDR1 KGHDR, CDR2 SFDVKD. The CDR3 is 12 residues long. Trimming removed 12 bases at V and 5 bases at J, with 13 bases between. CDR3 DNA sequence: TGTGCCGCCGCGGACAGTAACAATGAGCAGTTCTTC. It codes for CAAADSNNEQFF.

The chain has TRBV18 and TRBJ2-1; 13 nucleotides line up with TRBD2. CDR3 length equals 16 residues. V shed 8 bases, J shed 8 bases, and the junction held 12 bases outside the gene matches. Germline V CDR1 and CDR2: KGHSH, LQKENI. For the CDR3, the DNA is TGTGCCAGCCCAACTACTAGCGGGAGGGCCGTGGATGAGCAGTTCTTC. Its protein is CASPTTSGRAVDEQFF.

This chain links TRBV28 with TRBJ2-7, with 8 bases aligning to TRBD1. J gave up 4 bases and V 5 bases, and 7 bases lay outside the gene matches. CDR1 and CDR2 (germline): MDHEN, SYDVKM. The length of the CDR3 is 14 residues. In nucleotides, the CDR3 is TGTGCCAGCAGTCTCCCAGGGGGCCAGTACGAGCAGTACTTC. Amino acids: CASSLPGGQYEQYF.

This clonotype was detected only once. One end of the junction does not line up with germline, which may come from a read error. The V gene is TRBV5-1, the J gene TRBJ1-2; the D is unclear. CDR3 length: 14 amino acids. CDR1 SGHRS and CDR2 YFSETQ come from the germline V gene. CDR3 coding DNA: TGCGCCAGCAGCTTGGAAGGGAACATCTATGGCTACATCTTC. Its protein product is CASSLEGNIYGYIF.